The 29 T cell receptor beta chains presented below share a single source sample, sequenced in a study of blood T cell repertoires in COVID-19. Sequencing was performed with immunoSEQ multiplex PCR; in TCRdb, only in-frame clones are kept and a portion is missing. Altogether 270,000 or so clones are present, about 86% being singletons, with the ten largest covering 2.5% to 3%. Sequencing input: peripheral blood. These receptors came from a woman aged 55-70 years with active or convalescent COVID-19.

Here the CDR3 DNA reads TGTGCCAGTAGTATGCGGCTTGTTGACCAAGAGACCCAGTACTTC. This codes for CASSMRLVDQETQYF. This chain links TRBV19 with TRBJ2-5; D remains ambiguous. Between the trimmed V and J ends, which lost 3 bases and 0 bases, there was a span of 11 bases. Germline assignment: CDR1 LNHDA and CDR2 SQIVND (reference sequence). This CDR3 is built from 15 residues.

This clone appeared once. The chain has TRBV5-8 and TRBJ2-1; tentative D call: TRBD1 (5 bases). Trimming removed 4 bases at V and 4 bases at J, with 15 bases between. This CDR3 region has 15 residues. CDR1 is SGHTS, CDR2 YDEGEE, per germline. This CDR3 is CASSPRVSGYNEQFF. The CDR3 DNA reads TGTGCCAGCAGCCCCAGGGTCTCTGGATACAATGAGCAGTTCTTC.

V usage is TRBV5-1 and J usage is TRBJ1-1; 7 bases fit TRBD1. Germline assignment: CDR1 SGHRS and CDR2 YFSETQ. Trimming at V came to 3 bases and at J to 3 bases, leaving 8 bases not matched to a gene. CDR3 length: 15 residues. The CDR3 loop reads CASSSTKGADTEAFF. CDR3 coding DNA: TGCGCCAGCAGCTCGACGAAGGGGGCTGACACTGAAGCTTTCTTT.

The chain combines TRBV7-9 with TRBJ2-3; a possible D gene is TRBD2 (6 bases). CDR1 is SEHNR and CDR2 is FQNEAQ in the germline V gene (reference sequence). V was shortened by 5 bases and J by 2 bases, with 11 bases between the two germline ends. CDR3 size: 14 residues. The CDR3 sequence is CASSQGLYTDTQYF. The CDR3 DNA follows: TGTGCCAGCAGCCAGGGACTCTACACAGATACGCAGTATTTT.

This chain links TRBV2 with TRBJ2-1; 10 bases map to TRBD1. V lost 4 bases, J lost 0 bases, and 0 bases stayed unmatched. CDR1 and CDR2 (germline): SNHLY, FYNNEI. The CDR3 has 15 residues. As DNA, the CDR3 is TGTGCCAGCAGTGGGACAGGGGGCTCCTACAATGAGCAGTTCTTC. It yields the protein CASSGTGGSYNEQFF.

V gene TRBV4-3 combines with J gene TRBJ2-3, with TRBD2 identical over 12 bases. The V segment lost 1 base and the J segment 1 base; nucleotides outside the gene matches: 0. The CDR3 totals 16 residues. CDR1 and CDR2 from the germline V gene are LGHNA and YSLEER. CDR3 in DNA: TGCGCCAGCAGCCAAGGACTAGCGGGGGGCACAGATACGCAGTATTTT. Protein: CASSQGLAGGTDTQYF.

This clone was observed a single time. This CDR3 reads CSASLVNTEAFF. DNA for the CDR3: TGCAGTGCTAGTCTCGTGAACACTGAAGCTTTCTTT. This chain connects TRBV20-1 to TRBJ1-1, with unresolved D. V dropped 3 bases and J dropped 0 bases, with 5 bases sitting between them. The CDR3 is 12 amino acids. CDR1 and CDR2 (germline): DFQATT, SNEGSKA (reference sequence).

V and J are TRBV4-1 and TRBJ2-1; 12 bases map to TRBD2. Germline trimming cut 3 bases from V and 6 bases from J; bases unmatched to any gene: 6. CDR1 is MGHRA, CDR2 YSYEKL, per germline. This CDR3 has 16 residues. The CDR3 nucleotides read TGCGCCAGCAGCCACCTCCTAGCGGGGGGGCGCAATGAGCAGTTCTTC. Translated: CASSHLLAGGRNEQFF.

V usage is TRBV27 and J usage is TRBJ1-2; the match to TRBD1 covers 9 bases. From germline, CDR1 is MNHEY and CDR2 SMNVEV (reference sequence). The junction had 16 bases not matched to a gene; V was cut back by 8 bases and J by 0 bases. The CDR3 has 18 residues. The CDR3 bases are TGTGCCAGCTCCAGCCACAGGGGGCTGCCCCTAGCTAACTATGGCTACACCTTC. This codes for CASSSHRGLPLANYGYTF.

This chain connects TRBV29-1 to TRBJ2-5; D remains unclear. CDR3 size: 14 residues. Germline V gene sequence: CDR1 SQVTM, CDR2 ANQGSEA. Between the trimmed V and J ends, which lost 5 bases and 0 bases, there was a span of 13 bases. CDR3 coding DNA: TGCAGCGTTAAAATTGTAGTCTACCAAGAGACCCAGTACTTC. Translated, it gives CSVKIVVYQETQYF.

This chain connects TRBV29-1 to TRBJ2-3; 7 nucleotides agree with TRBD1. Trimming took 0 bases from V and 2 from J; bases not matched to a gene: 5. The CDR3 spans 15 residues. CDR1 and CDR2 (germline): SQVTM, ANQGSEA. In nucleotides, the CDR3 is TGCAGCGTTGAAGAACAGGGGCTACTCACAGATACGCAGTATTTT. This translates into CSVEEQGLLTDTQYF.

This chain joins TRBV11-2 and TRBJ1-1; D is unresolved. The V and J ends lost 1 base and 2 bases respectively, with 14 bases between them. The CDR3 totals 16 residues. Germline-derived CDR1 and CDR2 are SGHAT and FQNNGV. CDR3 region: CASSLVTGHFNTEAFF. Written as DNA, the CDR3 is TGTGCCAGCAGCTTAGTAACTGGTCACTTCAACACTGAAGCTTTCTTT.

This clone was seen a single time. V gene TRBV29-1 combines with J gene TRBJ1-2; 8 positions agree with TRBD1. J gave up 4 bases and V 2 bases, and 3 bases lay outside the gene matches. The CDR3 has 13 residues. The V gene's germline CDR1 is SQVTM and CDR2 ANQGSEA. The CDR3 loop reads CSVEPDRGYGYTF. CDR3 in DNA: TGCAGCGTTGAACCCGACAGGGGCTATGGCTACACCTTC.

The genes are TRBV7-3 and TRBJ1-3; 8 nucleotides align to TRBD1. V shed 5 bases, J shed 2 bases, and the junction held 5 bases outside the gene matches. The CDR3 covers 15 residues. Germline V lookup: CDR1 SGHTA, CDR2 FQGTGA. CDR3 sequence reads: CASSLGQGAGNTIYF. As DNA, the CDR3 is TGTGCCAGCAGCCTCGGACAGGGCGCTGGAAACACCATATATTTT.

The genes are TRBV3-1 (or the pseudogene TRBV3-2) and TRBJ2-5, with 13 bases lining up with TRBD2. The germline gives CDR1 LGHDT, CDR2 YNNKEL (reference sequence). This CDR3 spans 19 amino acids. V gave up 2 bases and J gave up 4 bases; unmatched junction bases: 13. The CDR3 DNA sequence: TGTGCCAGCAGCCAACCAGGACTAGCGGGGGACAATCTAGGAGAGACCCAGTACTTC. It yields the protein CASSQPGLAGDNLGETQYF.

This chain joins TRBV14 and TRBJ1-3; no reliable D call. Germline CDR1 SGHDN, CDR2 FVKESK. The ends were cut back, 4 bases at V and 0 bases at J, with 13 bases in the middle. The CDR3 runs 16 residues. CDR3 DNA sequence: TGTGCCAGCAGCCCTCGAACCCCGAGCTCTGGAAACACCATATATTTT. The encoded protein is CASSPRTPSSGNTIYF. The entire variable domain, with the rest obtained from reference TRBV14 and TRBJ1-3, is as follows: EAGVTQFPSHSVIEKGQTVTLRCDPISGHDNLYWYRRVMGKEIKFLLHFVKESKQDESGMPNNRFLAERTGGTYSTLKVQPAELEDSGVYFCASSPRTPSSGNTIYFGEGSWLTVV.

The chain uses TRBV14 and TRBJ2-1; TRBD2 matches at 11 bases. The CDR3 consists of 15 residues. CDR1 and CDR2 from the germline V gene are SGHDN and FVKESK. Trimming cost V 5 bases and J 5 bases; bases outside gene matches: 5. The CDR3 bases are TGTGCCAGCAGCGAACTAGCGGGGGACCACAATGAGCAGTTCTTC. This translates into CASSELAGDHNEQFF.

The gene calls are TRBV13 and TRBJ1-5, with TRBD1 identical over 8 bases. The CDR3 is 15 amino acids. J was trimmed by 6 bases and V by 5 bases; bases with no gene match: 9. Germline V gives CDR1 PRHDT, CDR2 FYEKMQ (reference sequence). The CDR3 DNA reads as TGTGCCAGCAGCGCAGCCGGGACAGGAGGTCAGCCCCAGCATTTT. Translating gives CASSAAGTGGQPQHF.

The chain uses TRBV25-1 and TRBJ1-2; D remains unclear. The germline gives CDR1 MGHDK, CDR2 SYGVNS. The CDR3 totals 13 residues. Trimming took 2 bases from V and 4 from J, leaving 8 bases between them. The chain's CDR3 is CASSEGPGYGYTF. The CDR3 coding sequence is TGTGCCAGCAGTGAAGGGCCAGGCTATGGCTACACCTTC.

V is TRBV7-8 and J is TRBJ2-2, with 7 bases fitting TRBD1. J gave up 6 bases and V 4 bases, and 2 bases lay outside the gene matches. The germline V gene has CDR1 SGHVS and CDR2 FQNEAQ. The CDR3 is 13 amino acids. In nucleotides, the CDR3 is TGTGCCAGCAGCTCCGGACAGGCCGGGGAGCTGTTTTTT. This sequence encodes CASSSGQAGELFF.

J is TRBJ2-7 and V is TRBV11-2, with 8 bases aligning to TRBD1. There are 16 residues in the CDR3. Germline values: CDR1 SGHAT, CDR2 FQNNGV. V dropped 4 bases and J dropped 0; count of bases not matched to a gene: 8. The chain's CDR3 is CASSSKYRGNSYEQYF. CDR3 DNA sequence: TGTGCCAGCAGCTCGAAATACAGGGGGAACTCCTACGAGCAGTACTTC.

The V and J genes are TRBV19 and TRBJ1-1; D possibly corresponds to TRBD1 (6 bases). This CDR3 is 15 amino acids long. The V end was cut by 7 bases, the J end by 0 bases, with 15 bases between. The germline V gene encodes CDR1 LNHDA and CDR2 SQIVND (reference sequence). The CDR3 DNA reads TGTGCCAGTACCCTCATACAGGGATTGAACACTGAAGCTTTCTTT. Translated, it gives CASTLIQGLNTEAFF.

This clone was observed a handful of times. The chain employs TRBV27 and TRBJ1-6; TRBD1 matches 7 bases. Germline V gene data show CDR1 as MNHEY and CDR2 as SMNVEV (reference sequence). This CDR3 contains 16 residues. The trim removed 4 bases at V and 6 bases at J, leaving 9 bases unmatched. CDR3 loop: CASSSVPGQSNSPLHF. DNA for the CDR3: TGTGCCAGCAGTTCGGTCCCGGGACAGAGTAATTCACCCCTCCACTTT.

This clone has just one count. The chain couples TRBV2 to TRBJ2-2, with 8 bases identical to TRBD1. After removal of 4 bases from V and 5 bases from J, the junction contained 6 bases not matched to a gene. CDR1 SNHLY and CDR2 FYNNEI come from the germline V gene. The CDR3 runs to 15 residues. The CDR3 DNA sequence: TGTGCCAGCAGTGTCGACAGGGGTTTAACCGGGGAGCTGTTTTTT. Residues: CASSVDRGLTGELFF.

The V and J genes are TRBV11-2 and TRBJ1-5, with TRBD1 matching over 8 bases. The CDR3 runs 13 residues. With 5 bases clipped from V and 7 bases from J, the junction kept 4 bases outside the gene matches. From germline, CDR1 is SGHAT and CDR2 FQNNGV. CDR3 region: CASSPDRAQPQHF. CDR3 in DNA: TGTGCCAGCAGCCCGGACAGGGCCCAGCCCCAGCATTTT.

This clone turned up a few times. The rearrangement joins TRBV19 to TRBJ1-5; D call uncertain. V lost 3 bases, J lost 7 bases, and 7 bases lay in between. Germline V gives CDR1 LNHDA, CDR2 SQIVND (reference sequence). This CDR3 is built from 12 residues. The CDR3 loop reads CASSMGVQPQHF. The CDR3, as DNA: TGTGCCAGTAGTATGGGCGTCCAGCCCCAGCATTTT. The full variable domain, its missing parts supplied by reference TRBV19 and TRBJ1-5, is DGGITQSPKYLFRKEGQNVTLSCEQNLNHDAMYWYRQDPGQGLRLIYYSQIVNDFQKGDIAEGYSVSREKKESFPLTVTSAQKNPTAFYLCASSMGVQPQHFGDGTRLSIL.

The chain recombines TRBV7-2 with TRBJ2-3, with 7 bases fitting TRBD1. CDR3 size: 17 residues. Germline CDR1 and CDR2: SGHTA and FQGNSA. Losses at the gene ends were 6 bases for V and 0 bases for J; bases not matched to a gene: 12. As DNA, the CDR3 is TGTGCCAGCAGTCAAGTGCCAGGGGGTCCTAGCACAGATACGCAGTATTTT. Its protein is CASSQVPGGPSTDTQYF. Together with reference TRBV7-2 and TRBJ2-3, the CDR3 gives the full variable domain: GAGVSQSPSNKVTEKGKDVELRCDPISGHTALYWYRQSLGQGLEFLIYFQGNSAPDKSGLPSDRFSAERTGGSVSTLTIQRTQQEDSAVYLCASSQVPGGPSTDTQYFGPGTRLTVL.

V is TRBV7-2 and J is TRBJ2-5; tentatively, D is TRBD1 (5 bases). Germline assignment: CDR1 SGHTA and CDR2 FQGNSA. The V end was cut by 8 bases, the J end by 5 bases, with 15 bases between. The CDR3 contains 13 residues. CDR3 loop: CASSPRVTETQYF. The CDR3 nucleotides are TGTGCCAGCTCCCCCAGGGTGACGGAGACCCAGTACTTC.

This chain joins TRBV12-3 or TRBV12-4 and TRBJ1-1; 7 bases align to TRBD1. V lost 8 bases, J lost 4 bases, and 7 bases stayed unmatched. The CDR3 extends over 13 amino acids. The CDR3 is CASLRGGGTEAFF. Here the CDR3 DNA reads TGTGCCAGCTTGCGAGGGGGCGGCACTGAAGCTTTCTTT.